The clone carrying this T cell receptor beta chain came up a few times. Its antigen is unknown. The data stem from a study of tumor-infiltrating lymphocytes in primary liver carcinoma. Study in general: Yields of productive TCRbeta reads ranged from roughly 3.65 to 7.5 million per sample and were similar across tissue types. Whole-study results and caveats: Reduced overlap was seen in tumor-adjacent and tumor-blood pairs versus tumor region pairs.

A primer matching the constant region was used to make TCR beta cDNA from around 550 ng of total RNA. TCR beta libraries came from three nested multiplex PCR rounds using slightly modified ARM-PCR. Forward primers for TRBV1-TRBV30 and a C-beta reverse primer served the first two PCR rounds, at roughly 10 cycles each. TCRdb analysed the multiplex PCR reads with MiXCR anew, one entry per CDR3 protein. In the table there are approximately 46,000 distinct CDR3 sequences, roughly 74% of which are singletons. The CDR3 spans 14 residues. The germline V and J ends were trimmed by 2 bases and 6 bases, with 10 bases remaining between them. Germline-derived CDR1 and CDR2 are MGHRA and YSYEKL. Co-extracting RNA and DNA was done with roughly 17-32 mg of unsorted bulk tissue as input. Every patient in the cohort had a primary liver carcinoma. That carcinoma was treated by surgical resection. Those patients suffered from chronic HBV infection and were treatment-naive.

Source material: tumor-adjacent normal liver tissue. The source of this sequence is a woman in her thirties with primary liver carcinoma and hepatitis B virus infection. This rearrangement joins TRBV4-1 to TRBJ2-2; D is ambiguous. The CDR3 DNA sequence: TGCGCCAGCAGCCAACTTACCCTCTCCGGGGAGCTGTTTTTT. Amino acid sequence: CASSQLTLSGELFF.